This paragraph covers one T cell receptor (beta chain) sequence. The antigen remains undetermined. This CDR3 has 14 amino acids. Germline V CDR1 and CDR2: SGHRS, YFSETQ. Trimming cost V 0 bases and J 6 bases, with 9 bases left between them. This record belongs to a study of T-cell reconstitution after alpha-beta-depleted transplantation in children. Construction of the TCRbeta library involved unique molecular identifiers. TCRdb re-analysed the PCR reads in MiXCR, keeping a single row per CDR3 protein. This sample has roughly 790,000 distinct CDR3 sequences, with roughly 16% found just once. Study-level points and caveats: Among T cells one year after transplant, newly produced cells accounted for most counts and diversity. Several hundred expanded graft clones reportedly supplied alpha-beta T cells about two months after transplant. Surviving recipient T cells and intrathymic progenitors accounted for some patients' high TCRbeta diversity at day 60.

This clonotype originated in a male patient younger than 18 who had a stem cell transplant for acute lymphoblastic leukemia, so the T cells may come from the graft donor. This specimen was PBMCs, mostly from graft donor cells, taken 360 days after TCRalphabeta/CD19-depleted stem cell transplant. V gene TRBV5-1 combines with J gene TRBJ1-4; D unclear. This CDR3 is CASSLGTVHEKLFF. CDR3 in DNA: TGCGCCAGCAGCTTGGGGACCGTCCATGAAAAACTGTTTTTT.